Presented here are 6 T cell receptor beta chains from one specimen sequenced in a study of blood T cell repertoires in COVID-19. Sequenced by immunoSEQ multiplex PCR; TCRdb stores in-frame clones only, minus some. The sample lists roughly 140,000 clones, 88% occurring once. Sequencing was carried out using peripheral blood. These TCRs come from a man between 65 and 85 years old with acute or convalescent COVID-19.

In nucleotides, the CDR3 is TGTGCCAGCAGTTATACAGGGTTTACTGAAGCTTTCTTT. It codes for CASSYTGFTEAFF. This chain uses TRBV9 with TRBJ1-1; D is perhaps TRBD1 (6 bases). The germline gives CDR1 SGDLS, CDR2 YYNGEE. This CDR3 has 13 amino acids. V lost 5 bases and J lost 5, with 13 bases in between. The whole variable domain, filled in from reference TRBV9 and TRBJ1-1, reads DSGVTQTPKHLITATGQRVTLRCSPRSGDLSVYWYQQSLDQGLQFLIQYYNGEERAKGNILERFSAQQFPDLHSELNLSSLELGDSALYFCASSYTGFTEAFFGQGTRLTVV.

The chain recombines TRBV24-1 with TRBJ2-1; D is undetermined. Trimming removed 3 bases at V and 8 bases at J, with 10 bases between. Germline CDR1 and CDR2: KGHDR and SFDVKD. The CDR3 covers 13 residues. CDR3 in DNA: TGTGCCACCAGTGATGCTAGAAGCGATGAGCAGTTCTTC. Amino acids: CATSDARSDEQFF.

The chain links TRBV3-1 (or the pseudogene TRBV3-2) to TRBJ1-1; 11 bases match TRBD1. The CDR3 spans 14 residues. From germline, CDR1 is LGHDT and CDR2 YNNKEL (reference sequence). V lost 3 bases, J lost 5 bases, and 2 bases stayed unmatched. The chain's CDR3 is CASSHWDRGTEAFF. CDR3 sequence (DNA): TGTGCCAGCAGCCACTGGGACAGGGGGACTGAAGCTTTCTTT.

V is TRBV11-1 and J is TRBJ2-7, with TRBD1 identical over 7 bases. With 2 bases clipped from V and 1 base from J, the junction kept 2 bases outside the gene matches. The CDR3 spans 14 residues. Germline assignment: CDR1 SGHAT and CDR2 FQDESV (reference sequence). This CDR3 reads CASSLRQGSYEQYF. As DNA, the CDR3 is TGTGCCAGCAGCTTACGACAGGGATCCTACGAGCAGTACTTC. Filled out from reference TRBV11-1 and TRBJ2-7, the complete variable domain reads EAEVAQSPRYKITEKSQAVAFWCDPISGHATLYWYRQILGQGPELLVQFQDESVVDDSQLPKDRFSAERLKGVDSTLKIQPAELGDSAMYLCASSLRQGSYEQYFGPGTRLTVT.

The chain employs TRBV6-5 and TRBJ2-6; 7 bases are shared with TRBD1. Germline assignment: CDR1 MNHEY and CDR2 SVGAGI. V was pared by 6 bases and J by 2 bases, with 4 bases of the junction left unmatched. The CDR3 length is 15 residues. CDR3 coding DNA: TGTGCCAGCAGAACCCAGGGGGCTGGGGCCAACGTCCTGACTTTC. This gives the protein CASRTQGAGANVLTF.

The chain has TRBV18 and TRBJ1-4; D is unresolved. Germline V gene data show CDR1 as KGHSH and CDR2 as LQKENI. The CDR3 sequence is 15 residues long. The V end lost 1 base, the J end lost 2 bases, and 8 bases lay between the germline ends. The CDR3 region is CASSPRENTNEKLFF. CDR3 nucleotide sequence: TGTGCCAGCTCACCACGCGAGAATACTAATGAAAAACTGTTTTTT. Variable domain in full (rest from reference TRBV18 and TRBJ1-4): NAGVMQNPRHLVRRRGQEARLRCSPMKGHSHVYWYRQLPEEGLKFMVYLQKENIIDESGMPKERFSAEFPKEGPSILRIQQVVRGDSAAYFCASSPRENTNEKLFFGSGTQLSVL.